Following are 23 T cell receptor beta chains from one sample sequenced in a study of shared clonotypes between healthy human individuals. Data came from immunoSEQ multiplex PCR; TCRdb stores just in-frame clones and leaves some out. The data contain under 850,000 clones, about two thirds of them singletons. The specimen sequenced was memory CD4+ T cells sorted from blood. Subset of the sample: CD45RA-negative fraction. All receptors derive from a woman aged 25 to 39 in good health.

A single count supports this clone. The V call is TRBV18, the J call TRBJ1-5; no clear D gene. The CDR3 spans 16 residues. Deletions cut 3 bases from V and 1 base from J, with 13 bases between. Germline CDR1 KGHSH, CDR2 LQKENI. The CDR3 DNA follows: TGTGCCAGCTCACCGCTCTCCGCCCCAAGCAATCAGCCCCAGCATTTT. Translating it yields CASSPLSAPSNQPQHF.

This clone was detected a few times. The V gene is TRBV6-5, the J gene TRBJ1-1, with TRBD1 as a possible D gene (6 bases). V was pared by 5 bases and J by 9 bases, with 13 bases between. This CDR3 contains 12 residues. CDR1 MNHEY and CDR2 SVGAGI come from the germline V gene. The CDR3: CASSGRGKKAFF. The CDR3 region has the DNA TGTGCCAGCAGTGGCAGGGGTAAGAAAGCTTTCTTT.

In its sample, this clone was seen once. DNA of the CDR3: TGTGCCAGCAGCTTCGGAGCGGGAGAAGAAGGGCAGTACTTC. Translating it yields CASSFGAGEEGQYF. The rearrangement links TRBV5-4 to TRBJ2-7; TRBD2 matches 8 bases. The ends lost 2 bases at V and 9 bases at J; junction bases unmatched: 10. Germline CDR1 is SGHNT and CDR2 is YYREEE (reference sequence). This CDR3 has 14 amino acids. Together with reference TRBV5-4 and TRBJ2-7, the CDR3 gives the full variable domain: ETGVTQSPTHLIKTRGQQVTLRCSSQSGHNTVSWYQQALGQGPQFIFQYYREEENGRGNFPPRFSGLQFPNYSSELNVNALELDDSALYLCASSFGAGEEGQYFGPGTRLTVT.

The genes are TRBV13 and TRBJ1-5, with 11 bases matching TRBD1. Germline assignment: CDR1 PRHDT and CDR2 FYEKMQ (reference sequence). The CDR3 sequence is 14 residues long. V gave up 8 bases and J gave up 7 bases; unmatched junction bases: 7. The CDR3 region is CASASGQGVQPQHF. CDR3 DNA: TGTGCCAGCGCATCGGGACAGGGGGTCCAGCCCCAGCATTTT.

The rearrangement uses TRBV25-1 and TRBJ2-3, with D unresolved. The V end was cut by 8 bases, the J end by 0 bases, with 12 bases between. The CDR3 covers 14 residues. Germline V CDR1 and CDR2: MGHDK, SYGVNS. In nucleotides, the CDR3 is TGTGCCAGCCATTCCGCCTCGAGCACAGATACGCAGTATTTT. Translating it yields CASHSASSTDTQYF.

The gene calls are TRBV10-3 and TRBJ1-5; D may be TRBD1 (6 bases). V dropped 0 bases and J dropped 1 base, with 13 bases sitting between them. The CDR3 length is 17 residues. Germline V gives CDR1 ENHRY, CDR2 SYGVKD. In DNA form, the CDR3 reads TGTGCCATCAGTGAGTCAGTAAGGGGGGGCAGCAATCAGCCCCAGCATTTT. Residues: CAISESVRGGSNQPQHF.

The rearrangement joins TRBV5-8 to TRBJ2-1, with D maybe TRBD2 (6 bases). The CDR3 consists of 13 residues. V was clipped by 6 bases and J by 6 bases, with 13 bases between them. From germline, CDR1 is SGHTS and CDR2 YDEGEE. CDR3 bases: TGTGCCAGCACCCTTTGGGGAGGCAATGAGCAGTTCTTC. Its translation: CASTLWGGNEQFF.

In DNA, the CDR3 is TGTGCCAGCAGCTTAGACCGAAAGACCCAGTACTTC. Its translation is CASSLDRKTQYF. V gene TRBV7-9 combines with J gene TRBJ2-5; D unclear. Germline values: CDR1 SEHNR, CDR2 FQNEAQ (reference sequence). This CDR3 is built from 12 residues. V was pared by 1 base and J by 6 bases, with 6 bases between.

Worth noting for this clone: At one end the junction does not follow the germline gene, possibly because of a read error. V is TRBV29-1 and J is TRBJ1-2, with D hard to call. The CDR3 has 12 amino acids. Germline V lookup: CDR1 SQVTM, CDR2 ANQGSEA. The CDR3 loop is CSVEEGSYGYTF. CDR3 bases: TGCAGCGTCGAAGAGGGTAGCTATGGCTACACCTTC.

The chain has TRBV5-1 and TRBJ1-1, with D uncertain. The CDR3 loop spans 15 amino acids. Between the trimmed V and J ends, which lost 4 bases and 3 bases, there was a span of 16 bases. In germline, CDR1 is SGHRS, CDR2 YFSETQ. CDR3 sequence: CASSPYLGRDTEAFF. DNA for the CDR3: TGCGCCAGCAGCCCCTACCTGGGGAGGGACACTGAAGCTTTCTTT.

This clone was seen once. This chain connects TRBV6-1 to TRBJ2-7; D gene unclear. Germline-derived CDR1 and CDR2 are MNHNS and SASEGT. The CDR3 extends over 12 amino acids. V lost 2 bases and J 2 bases, leaving 4 bases between the germline ends. The CDR3 loop reads CASSETTYEQYF. The CDR3 coding sequence is TGTGCCAGCAGTGAAACTACCTACGAGCAGTACTTC.

On this clone: Mismatch with germline at one junction end may stem from a read error. The V gene is TRBV5-6, the J gene TRBJ2-5, with 10 positions matching TRBD1. Looked up from germline, CDR1 is SGHDT and CDR2 is YYEEEE. The CDR3 consists of 15 residues. This chain's CDR3 is CASSYGQGGIGRSDF. The CDR3 DNA reads TGTGCCAGCAGCTACGGACAGGGGGGTATCGGTAGGTCGGACTTC.

This chain links TRBV5-1 with TRBJ2-4; 9 bases match TRBD1. In germline, CDR1 is SGHRS, CDR2 YFSETQ. This CDR3 contains 15 residues. The J segment lost 4 bases and the V segment lost 4 bases, leaving 6 bases of the junction unmatched. The CDR3 sequence: CASSRGTGKKNIQYF. The CDR3 DNA follows: TGCGCCAGCAGCCGGGGGACAGGGAAGAAAAACATTCAGTACTTC.

This clone was recorded once. This chain joins TRBV7-2 and TRBJ1-1; D unresolved. CDR1 and CDR2 from the germline V gene are SGHTA and FQGNSA. V lost 1 base and J lost 1, with 10 bases in between. There are 15 residues in the CDR3. CDR3 DNA: TGTGCCAGCAGCTTAGGACACTCGGGGAACACTGAAGCTTTCTTT. It translates to CASSLGHSGNTEAFF.

The rearrangement links TRBV29-1 to TRBJ1-1, with D possibly TRBD1 on 5 matching bases. The CDR3 consists of 13 residues. Germline values: CDR1 SQVTM, CDR2 ANQGSEA. The V gene lost 7 bases and the J gene lost 2 bases, with 14 bases spanning the gap. The DNA of the CDR3 is TGCAGCGCCCTCCTTGACAGAAACACTGAAGCTTTCTTT. Residues: CSALLDRNTEAFF. The whole variable domain, filled in from reference TRBV29-1 and TRBJ1-1, reads SAVISQKPSRDICQRGTSLTIQCQVDSQVTMMFWYRQQPGQSLTLIATANQGSEATYESGFVIDKFPISRPNLTFSTLTVSNMSPEDSSIYLCSALLDRNTEAFFGQGTRLTVV.

This rearrangement joins TRBV5-4 to TRBJ1-3; no definite D call. The CDR3 has 15 residues. Trimming took off 2 bases at V and 0 bases at J, with 9 bases between the two ends. Germline lookup yields CDR1 SGHNT and CDR2 YYREEE (reference sequence). This CDR3 is CASSLGPTSGNTIYF. CDR3 DNA: TGTGCCAGCAGCTTAGGACCGACCTCTGGAAACACCATATATTTT.

CDR3 in amino acids: CASRINAGTAYEQYF. CDR3 DNA: TGTGCCAGCAGGATAAACGCCGGGACAGCCTACGAGCAGTACTTC. V and J are TRBV5-5 and TRBJ2-7, with 7 bases lining up with TRBD1. V dropped 5 bases and J dropped 2; count of bases not matched to a gene: 10. This CDR3 is 15 amino acids long. Per the germline V gene, CDR1 is SGHKS and CDR2 is YYEKEE (reference sequence).

The chain recombines TRBV7-9 with TRBJ2-1; unclear D gene. Looked up from germline, CDR1 is SEHNR and CDR2 is FQNEAQ (reference sequence). The CDR3 totals 15 residues. V was clipped by 3 bases and J by 8 bases, with 17 bases between them. As DNA, the CDR3 is TGTGCCAGCAGCTTTCAAAATCTGGAGTACGATGAGCAGTTCTTC. Protein sequence: CASSFQNLEYDEQFF.

This chain links TRBV5-1 with TRBJ2-5, with D unresolved. V lost 4 bases, J lost 0 bases, and 4 bases lay in between. Germline V gives CDR1 SGHRS, CDR2 YFSETQ. The CDR3 runs 12 residues. The CDR3 loop is CASSPHQETQYF. The CDR3 DNA follows: TGCGCCAGCAGCCCTCACCAAGAGACCCAGTACTTC.

This rearrangement joins TRBV18 to TRBJ1-5, with 9 bases matching TRBD1. The CDR3 extends over 17 amino acids. In germline, CDR1 is KGHSH, CDR2 LQKENI. J lost 2 bases, V lost 4 bases, and 9 bases had no gene match. CDR3 in amino acids: CASSRPGQGRGNQPQHF. CDR3 coding DNA: TGTGCCAGCTCACGCCCGGGACAGGGACGGGGCAATCAGCCCCAGCATTTT.

This clone has a single count. The chain combines TRBV5-1 with TRBJ2-7; D unclear. The V end was cut by 1 base, the J end by 3 bases, with 11 bases between. The CDR3 sequence is 14 residues long. Germline V lookup: CDR1 SGHRS, CDR2 YFSETQ. For the CDR3, the DNA is TGCGCCAGCAGCTTGCGGACCGCCGACTACGAGCAGTACTTC. It encodes CASSLRTADYEQYF.

This clone was picked up many times. The chain uses TRBV19 and TRBJ2-1, with 9 bases identical to TRBD1. The germline V gene encodes CDR1 LNHDA and CDR2 SQIVND (reference sequence). The CDR3 is 14 amino acids. The trim removed 6 bases at V and 3 bases at J, leaving 3 bases unmatched. CDR3 DNA: TGTGCCAGTAGGAAGGGACAGGGCTACAATGAGCAGTTCTTC. Residues: CASRKGQGYNEQFF.

The V and J genes are TRBV7-6 and TRBJ2-3, with D unresolved. V shed 0 bases and J shed 2 bases, with 9 bases lying between them. Germline V CDR1 and CDR2: SGHVS, FNYEAQ. The CDR3 sequence is 15 residues long. CDR3 region: CASSLAHKITDTQYF. CDR3 bases: TGTGCCAGCAGCTTAGCCCATAAAATCACAGATACGCAGTATTTT.